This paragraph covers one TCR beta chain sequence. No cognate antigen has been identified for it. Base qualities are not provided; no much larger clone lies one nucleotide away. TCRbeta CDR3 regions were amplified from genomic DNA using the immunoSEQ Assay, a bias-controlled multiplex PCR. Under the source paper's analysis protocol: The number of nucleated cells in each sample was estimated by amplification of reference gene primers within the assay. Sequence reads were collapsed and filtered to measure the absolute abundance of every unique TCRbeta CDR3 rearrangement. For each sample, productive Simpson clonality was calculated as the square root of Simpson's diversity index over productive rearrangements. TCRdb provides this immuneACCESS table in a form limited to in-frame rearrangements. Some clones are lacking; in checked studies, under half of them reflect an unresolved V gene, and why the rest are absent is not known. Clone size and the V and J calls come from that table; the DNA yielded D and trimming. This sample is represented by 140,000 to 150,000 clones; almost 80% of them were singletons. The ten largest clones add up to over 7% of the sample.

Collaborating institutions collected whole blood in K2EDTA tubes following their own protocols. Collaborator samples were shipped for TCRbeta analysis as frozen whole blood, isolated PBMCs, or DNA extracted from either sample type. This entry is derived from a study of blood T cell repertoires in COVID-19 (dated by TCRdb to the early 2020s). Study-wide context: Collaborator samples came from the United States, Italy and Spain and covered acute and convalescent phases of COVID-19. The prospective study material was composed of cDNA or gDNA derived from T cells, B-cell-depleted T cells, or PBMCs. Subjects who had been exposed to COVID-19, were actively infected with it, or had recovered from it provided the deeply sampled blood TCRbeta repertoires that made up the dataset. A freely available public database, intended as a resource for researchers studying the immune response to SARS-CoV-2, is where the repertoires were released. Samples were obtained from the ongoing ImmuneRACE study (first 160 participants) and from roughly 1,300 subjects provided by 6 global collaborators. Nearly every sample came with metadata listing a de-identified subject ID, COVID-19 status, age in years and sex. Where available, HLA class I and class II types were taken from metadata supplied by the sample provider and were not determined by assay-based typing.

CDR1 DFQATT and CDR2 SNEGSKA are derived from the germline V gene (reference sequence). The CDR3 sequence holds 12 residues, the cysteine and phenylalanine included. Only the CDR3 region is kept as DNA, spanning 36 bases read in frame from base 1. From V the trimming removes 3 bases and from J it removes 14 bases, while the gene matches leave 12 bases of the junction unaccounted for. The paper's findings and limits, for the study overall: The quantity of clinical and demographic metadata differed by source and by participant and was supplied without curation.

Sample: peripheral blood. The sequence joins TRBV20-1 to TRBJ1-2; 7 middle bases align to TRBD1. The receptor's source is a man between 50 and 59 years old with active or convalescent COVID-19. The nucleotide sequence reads TGCAGTGCTAGTCCACCCGGGACAGTGGCTACCTTC. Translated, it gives CSASPPGTVATF.